This TCR beta chain comes out of a study of PD-L1 blockade in urothelial cancer (dated by TCRdb to the late 2010s). In the study overall: Every patient began therapy in about 2014 and was given atezolizumab 1,200 mg intravenously every 3 weeks. About nine tenths of the roughly 30 patients were males with bladder-origin urothelial cancer, and about 65% of the roughly 30 reported a prior smoking history. An ECOG performance status of 0 or 1 was recorded for the patients, and 0 to 3 prior chemotherapy regimens had been received by the patients. Blood samples were analyzed at 3 weeks after treatment start (second dose) and at 6 weeks after treatment start. A median of approximately 140,000 T cells and 80,000 or so unique TCRs was obtained from blood samples, and a median clonality of approximately 0.086 was observed. Somatic, immune and clinical correlates of response to PD-L1 blockade with atezolizumab in urothelial cancer were the focus of an exploratory multi-omic analysis. Pretreatment tumor samples and matched peripheral blood, collected serially before and after atezolizumab treatment, underwent TCR sequencing. Durable clinical benefit meant progression-free survival longer than 6 months, and TCR features were also tested against progression-free and overall survival. In the same patients, whole exome sequencing and RNA sequencing of pretreatment tumors were performed in addition to TCR sequencing. Durable clinical benefit was achieved by nine patients and was not achieved by 20 patients. Approximately 30 patients had pretreatment blood TCR-seq, some 24 had at least one posttreatment blood collection, and some 24 had tumor TCR-seq. Overall study outcomes, separate from this receptor: Greater expansion of tumor-associated TCR clones in peripheral blood 3 weeks after the start of treatment was observed in patients with durable benefit (n of about 20, p = 0.022). A pretreatment peripheral blood TCR clonality below the median was linked to improved progression-free and overall survival. Because the sample size was small (n = 29) and many of the analyses were exploratory, the results are meant to be hypothesis-generating.

Reading the germline V gene gives CDR1 SGHTA and CDR2 FQGNSA. The CDR3 numbers 14 residues from cysteine through phenylalanine. Only the CDR3 portion is preserved as DNA: 42 bases, with reading frame beginning at the first base. Trimming accounts for 1 base at V and 5 bases at J, while the number of junction bases matched to no gene is 2. Synthetic TCR analog templates were spiked into each PCR to estimate absolute template abundance from read counts. The immunoSEQ assay was used to amplify TCRbeta CDR3 regions from genomic DNA with bias-controlled V and J gene primers. Rearranged TCRbeta segments were sequenced at approximately 20X coverage. For the original study's pipeline: Sequencing errors were corrected by clustering and CDR3s were annotated against IMGT to assign V, D and J genes. Out-of-frame and stop-codon sequences were excluded, and only productive TCRbeta rearrangements were used in downstream analyses. Clonality was calculated as one minus the Shannon entropy normalized by the log of the number of unique productive sequences. Clones differing between time points or between blood and tumor were identified using Fisher's exact test with Benjamini-Hochberg correction, with an adjusted p below 0.01 applied as the threshold. The immuneACCESS repertoire file appears here via TCRdb, limited to in-frame rearrangements. These files lack a portion of the clones; in checked studies, under half of the deficit traces to unresolved V genes, and the cause of the others is not known. V, J and clone size reflect that table, while D and trimming were determined from the DNA. The sample table contains under 100,000 clones; only one count was recorded for 82% of them. The ten largest make up more than 8% of the sample.

Worth noting for this clone: Its antigen specificity is not known. Base qualities are missing; no much larger clone stands one base away.

A cohort of 25 to 30 patients with locally advanced or metastatic urothelial carcinoma, treated at Memorial Sloan Kettering on a trial protocol, was included. Peripheral blood mononuclear cells were collected pretreatment and during treatment, with between 1 and 8 total time points per patient. The Qiagen DNeasy Blood extraction kit was used to purify genomic DNA from total PBMCs and tumor samples. PBMCs were collected pretreatment and during treatment, and were isolated and stored as previously described. The specimen was PBMCs, collected around atezolizumab (anti-PD-L1) treatment. This sequence was found in a man aged 70 or older with urothelial cancer. The rearranged segments are TRBV7-2 and TRBJ2-1; TRBD2 lines up with 7 middle nucleotides. At the DNA level, the sequence is TGTGCCAGCAGCTTAGAACGGGAGGACAATGAGCAGTTCTTC. This translates into CASSLEREDNEQFF.